The 19 T cell receptor beta chains below all came from one sample that was sequenced in a study of long-term antiretroviral therapy in people with HIV. Researchers report immunoSEQ v3.0 was run at survey level. Produced via immunoSEQ multiplex PCR; TCRdb's table is partial and in-frame only. The table has roughly 29,000 clones, over 90% seen once; the top ten hold under 8.5%. The specimen comprised unsorted PBMCs, sampled 6 to 6.5 years after starting antiretroviral therapy. All receptors come from a man younger than 40 with HIV.

CDR3: CASSQSGGTEAFF. In DNA, the CDR3 is TGCGCCAGCAGCCAATCAGGGGGCACTGAAGCTTTCTTT. The V and J genes are TRBV4-3 and TRBJ1-1; 7 nucleotides agree with TRBD1. Germline CDR1 LGHNA, CDR2 YSLEER. The CDR3 has 13 residues. V lost 2 bases to trimming and J lost 4 bases; unmatched junction nucleotides: 1.

The J gene is TRBJ1-5, the V gene TRBV5-8; D not certain. Trimming cost V 4 bases and J 1 base, with 6 bases left between them. Germline V gene sequence: CDR1 SGHTS, CDR2 YDEGEE. The CDR3 extends over 13 amino acids. CDR3 sequence reads: CASSTDSNQPQHF. CDR3 sequence (DNA): TGTGCCAGCAGCACGGACAGCAATCAGCCCCAGCATTTT.

The chain joins TRBV2 to TRBJ2-3; D remains unclear. This CDR3 contains 14 residues. V gave up 4 bases and J gave up 2 bases, with 10 bases separating them. CDR1 is SNHLY and CDR2 is FYNNEI in the germline V gene. The CDR3 loop is CASSVGFPTDTQYF. The CDR3 nucleotides are TGTGCCAGCAGTGTTGGCTTTCCCACAGATACGCAGTATTTT.

This clone is a singleton in its sample. The V and J genes are TRBV5-6 and TRBJ1-1; 8 bases are a match to TRBD1. The length of the CDR3 is 15 residues. Germline assignment: CDR1 SGHDT and CDR2 YYEEEE. V gave up 5 bases and J gave up 0 bases; unmatched junction bases: 6. CDR3 nucleotides: TGTGCCAGCAGTTCTGACAGGGGCTTGAACACTGAAGCTTTCTTT. Its translation: CASSSDRGLNTEAFF.

The chain joins TRBV7-9 to TRBJ1-1; no firm D call. V gave up 5 bases and J gave up 2 bases, with 12 bases separating them. This CDR3 spans 14 amino acids. Per germline, CDR1 SEHNR and CDR2 FQNEAQ (reference sequence). Here the CDR3 reads CASSLDIINTEAFF. The CDR3, as DNA: TGTGCCAGCAGCCTCGACATAATTAACACTGAAGCTTTCTTT.

The J gene is TRBJ1-6, the V gene TRBV2; D unresolved. The CDR3 has 13 amino acids. Germline loops: CDR1 SNHLY, CDR2 FYNNEI. Trimming stripped 7 bases from V and 7 bases from J, with 11 bases between. CDR3 region: CASNLGGNSPLHF. CDR3 DNA sequence: TGTGCCAGCAACCTGGGAGGGAATTCACCCCTCCACTTT.

This clone appeared a few times. The chain recombines TRBV7-9 with TRBJ1-2, with D maybe TRBD1 (5 bases). V dropped 1 base and J dropped 7 bases, with 16 bases sitting between them. Germline V gene lookup returns CDR1 SEHNR and CDR2 FQNEAQ (reference sequence). This CDR3 is 15 amino acids long. The DNA of the CDR3 is TGTGCCAGCAGCTTAGAAGGGGCAGGGTTTTTTGGCTACACCTTC. Amino acid sequence: CASSLEGAGFFGYTF.

This chain links TRBV5-4 with TRBJ1-5, with a tentative D call TRBD1 (5 bases). V gave up 4 bases and J gave up 5 bases, with 7 bases separating them. Per the germline V gene, CDR1 is SGHNT and CDR2 is YYREEE (reference sequence). The CDR3 covers 12 residues. DNA for the CDR3: TGTGCCAGCAGCGTGGGGGATCAGCCCCAGCATTTT. This encodes CASSVGDQPQHF.

The chain combines TRBV7-3 with TRBJ2-7; D ambiguous. This CDR3 is 14 amino acids long. CDR1 SGHTA and CDR2 FQGTGA come from the germline V gene. V shed 2 bases and J shed 5 bases, with 13 bases lying between them. CDR3 sequence (DNA): TGTGCCAGCAGCTTACTCGGGCTCCAAAACGAGCAGTACTTC. This translates into CASSLLGLQNEQYF.

This sequence joins TRBV11-1 and TRBJ1-1; maybe TRBD1 (5 bases). The CDR3 loop spans 15 amino acids. The V gene's germline CDR1 is SGHAT and CDR2 FQDESV (reference sequence). The ends were cut back, 1 base at V and 2 bases at J, with 11 bases in the middle. CDR3 region: CASSLGQTLNTEAFF. The CDR3 DNA is TGTGCCAGCAGCTTAGGACAGACTTTAAACACTGAAGCTTTCTTT.

This chain joins TRBV19 and TRBJ2-1; TRBD2 aligns across 7 bases. Germline V gene lookup returns CDR1 LNHDA and CDR2 SQIVND (reference sequence). J gave up 7 bases and V 2 bases, and 11 bases lay outside the gene matches. This CDR3 comprises 16 residues. CDR3 DNA sequence: TGTGCCAGTAGTATAACCCGAGCGGGAAGCAGAAATGAGCAGTTCTTC. It yields the protein CASSITRAGSRNEQFF.

The gene calls are TRBV6-5 and TRBJ2-5; D may be TRBD1 (5 bases). CDR1 MNHEY and CDR2 SVGAGI come from the germline V gene. This CDR3 region has 15 residues. V was trimmed by 4 bases and J by 5 bases, leaving 17 bases between them. CDR3: CASSSPRDLGETQYF. CDR3 nucleotides: TGTGCCAGCAGTTCCCCCAGGGATCTCGGGGAGACCCAGTACTTC.

V and J are TRBV27 and TRBJ2-1, with 9 bases matching TRBD1. CDR3 length: 15 residues. In germline, CDR1 is MNHEY, CDR2 SMNVEV (reference sequence). With V trimmed by 2 bases and J by 7 bases, 6 bases remained unmatched. The CDR3 is CASSLAWTGDNEQFF. For the CDR3, the DNA is TGTGCCAGCAGTTTAGCCTGGACAGGGGATAATGAGCAGTTCTTC.

J is TRBJ2-2 and V is TRBV21-1; the table's D gene call, TRBD1, was not cross checked with the DNA. TRBV21-1 is labeled a pseudogene. This CDR3 region has 14 residues. Here the CDR3 reads CASSKRDKTGELFF. The CDR3 DNA reads as TGTGCCAGCAGCAAAAGGGACAAAACCGGGGAGCTGTTTTTT.

The CDR3 DNA follows: TGTGCCAGCAGCCCTGGGGCAGGGGCGTCGGAAAAACTGTTTTTT. Protein: CASSPGAGASEKLFF. V usage is TRBV7-9 and J usage is TRBJ1-4; possible D gene TRBD1, 6 bases. Trimming removed 5 bases at V and 8 bases at J, with 18 bases between. Germline V gene sequence: CDR1 SEHNR, CDR2 FQNEAQ (reference sequence). The CDR3 covers 15 residues.

V gene TRBV2 combines with J gene TRBJ2-3; 10 bases align to TRBD1. CDR1 SNHLY and CDR2 FYNNEI come from the germline V gene. The CDR3 consists of 12 residues. The V gene end was trimmed by 6 bases and the J gene end by 9 bases; junction bases not matched to a gene: 3. The CDR3 reads CASRDRGGTQYF. CDR3 nucleotide sequence: TGTGCCAGCAGGGACAGGGGGGGAACGCAGTATTTT.

The chain combines TRBV4-1 with TRBJ2-1; 12 bases align to TRBD2. The CDR3 covers 18 residues. Germline V gene lookup returns CDR1 MGHRA and CDR2 YSYEKL. V shed 8 bases and J 3 bases; nucleotides not matched to a gene: 14. CDR3 DNA: TGCGCCAGCCGACCGGGACTAGCGGGCGGGGGACTCTACAATGAGCAGTTCTTC. The encoded protein is CASRPGLAGGGLYNEQFF.

V is TRBV9 and J is TRBJ2-2, with TRBD2 as a possible D gene (7 bases). Germline lookup yields CDR1 SGDLS and CDR2 YYNGEE. This CDR3 comprises 16 residues. Between the trimmed V and J ends, which lost 0 bases and 4 bases, there was a span of 13 bases. In DNA form, the CDR3 reads TGTGCCAGCAGCGTAGAAGAGGGGGGGGGCACCGGGGAGCTGTTTTTT. Translated: CASSVEEGGGTGELFF. Combining the CDR3 with reference TRBV9 and TRBJ2-2 gives the whole variable domain DSGVTQTPKHLITATGQRVTLRCSPRSGDLSVYWYQQSLDQGLQFLIQYYNGEERAKGNILERFSAQQFPDLHSELNLSSLELGDSALYFCASSVEEGGGTGELFFGEGSRLTVL.

The chain recombines TRBV9 with TRBJ2-3, with D possibly matching TRBD2 (7 bases). CDR3 length: 15 residues. Trimming removed 1 base at V and 7 bases at J, with 16 bases between. CDR1 is SGDLS, CDR2 YYNGEE, per germline. The CDR3 here is CASSVTSGGQNTQYF. DNA of the CDR3: TGTGCCAGCAGCGTAACGTCCGGGGGGCAAAATACGCAGTATTTT.